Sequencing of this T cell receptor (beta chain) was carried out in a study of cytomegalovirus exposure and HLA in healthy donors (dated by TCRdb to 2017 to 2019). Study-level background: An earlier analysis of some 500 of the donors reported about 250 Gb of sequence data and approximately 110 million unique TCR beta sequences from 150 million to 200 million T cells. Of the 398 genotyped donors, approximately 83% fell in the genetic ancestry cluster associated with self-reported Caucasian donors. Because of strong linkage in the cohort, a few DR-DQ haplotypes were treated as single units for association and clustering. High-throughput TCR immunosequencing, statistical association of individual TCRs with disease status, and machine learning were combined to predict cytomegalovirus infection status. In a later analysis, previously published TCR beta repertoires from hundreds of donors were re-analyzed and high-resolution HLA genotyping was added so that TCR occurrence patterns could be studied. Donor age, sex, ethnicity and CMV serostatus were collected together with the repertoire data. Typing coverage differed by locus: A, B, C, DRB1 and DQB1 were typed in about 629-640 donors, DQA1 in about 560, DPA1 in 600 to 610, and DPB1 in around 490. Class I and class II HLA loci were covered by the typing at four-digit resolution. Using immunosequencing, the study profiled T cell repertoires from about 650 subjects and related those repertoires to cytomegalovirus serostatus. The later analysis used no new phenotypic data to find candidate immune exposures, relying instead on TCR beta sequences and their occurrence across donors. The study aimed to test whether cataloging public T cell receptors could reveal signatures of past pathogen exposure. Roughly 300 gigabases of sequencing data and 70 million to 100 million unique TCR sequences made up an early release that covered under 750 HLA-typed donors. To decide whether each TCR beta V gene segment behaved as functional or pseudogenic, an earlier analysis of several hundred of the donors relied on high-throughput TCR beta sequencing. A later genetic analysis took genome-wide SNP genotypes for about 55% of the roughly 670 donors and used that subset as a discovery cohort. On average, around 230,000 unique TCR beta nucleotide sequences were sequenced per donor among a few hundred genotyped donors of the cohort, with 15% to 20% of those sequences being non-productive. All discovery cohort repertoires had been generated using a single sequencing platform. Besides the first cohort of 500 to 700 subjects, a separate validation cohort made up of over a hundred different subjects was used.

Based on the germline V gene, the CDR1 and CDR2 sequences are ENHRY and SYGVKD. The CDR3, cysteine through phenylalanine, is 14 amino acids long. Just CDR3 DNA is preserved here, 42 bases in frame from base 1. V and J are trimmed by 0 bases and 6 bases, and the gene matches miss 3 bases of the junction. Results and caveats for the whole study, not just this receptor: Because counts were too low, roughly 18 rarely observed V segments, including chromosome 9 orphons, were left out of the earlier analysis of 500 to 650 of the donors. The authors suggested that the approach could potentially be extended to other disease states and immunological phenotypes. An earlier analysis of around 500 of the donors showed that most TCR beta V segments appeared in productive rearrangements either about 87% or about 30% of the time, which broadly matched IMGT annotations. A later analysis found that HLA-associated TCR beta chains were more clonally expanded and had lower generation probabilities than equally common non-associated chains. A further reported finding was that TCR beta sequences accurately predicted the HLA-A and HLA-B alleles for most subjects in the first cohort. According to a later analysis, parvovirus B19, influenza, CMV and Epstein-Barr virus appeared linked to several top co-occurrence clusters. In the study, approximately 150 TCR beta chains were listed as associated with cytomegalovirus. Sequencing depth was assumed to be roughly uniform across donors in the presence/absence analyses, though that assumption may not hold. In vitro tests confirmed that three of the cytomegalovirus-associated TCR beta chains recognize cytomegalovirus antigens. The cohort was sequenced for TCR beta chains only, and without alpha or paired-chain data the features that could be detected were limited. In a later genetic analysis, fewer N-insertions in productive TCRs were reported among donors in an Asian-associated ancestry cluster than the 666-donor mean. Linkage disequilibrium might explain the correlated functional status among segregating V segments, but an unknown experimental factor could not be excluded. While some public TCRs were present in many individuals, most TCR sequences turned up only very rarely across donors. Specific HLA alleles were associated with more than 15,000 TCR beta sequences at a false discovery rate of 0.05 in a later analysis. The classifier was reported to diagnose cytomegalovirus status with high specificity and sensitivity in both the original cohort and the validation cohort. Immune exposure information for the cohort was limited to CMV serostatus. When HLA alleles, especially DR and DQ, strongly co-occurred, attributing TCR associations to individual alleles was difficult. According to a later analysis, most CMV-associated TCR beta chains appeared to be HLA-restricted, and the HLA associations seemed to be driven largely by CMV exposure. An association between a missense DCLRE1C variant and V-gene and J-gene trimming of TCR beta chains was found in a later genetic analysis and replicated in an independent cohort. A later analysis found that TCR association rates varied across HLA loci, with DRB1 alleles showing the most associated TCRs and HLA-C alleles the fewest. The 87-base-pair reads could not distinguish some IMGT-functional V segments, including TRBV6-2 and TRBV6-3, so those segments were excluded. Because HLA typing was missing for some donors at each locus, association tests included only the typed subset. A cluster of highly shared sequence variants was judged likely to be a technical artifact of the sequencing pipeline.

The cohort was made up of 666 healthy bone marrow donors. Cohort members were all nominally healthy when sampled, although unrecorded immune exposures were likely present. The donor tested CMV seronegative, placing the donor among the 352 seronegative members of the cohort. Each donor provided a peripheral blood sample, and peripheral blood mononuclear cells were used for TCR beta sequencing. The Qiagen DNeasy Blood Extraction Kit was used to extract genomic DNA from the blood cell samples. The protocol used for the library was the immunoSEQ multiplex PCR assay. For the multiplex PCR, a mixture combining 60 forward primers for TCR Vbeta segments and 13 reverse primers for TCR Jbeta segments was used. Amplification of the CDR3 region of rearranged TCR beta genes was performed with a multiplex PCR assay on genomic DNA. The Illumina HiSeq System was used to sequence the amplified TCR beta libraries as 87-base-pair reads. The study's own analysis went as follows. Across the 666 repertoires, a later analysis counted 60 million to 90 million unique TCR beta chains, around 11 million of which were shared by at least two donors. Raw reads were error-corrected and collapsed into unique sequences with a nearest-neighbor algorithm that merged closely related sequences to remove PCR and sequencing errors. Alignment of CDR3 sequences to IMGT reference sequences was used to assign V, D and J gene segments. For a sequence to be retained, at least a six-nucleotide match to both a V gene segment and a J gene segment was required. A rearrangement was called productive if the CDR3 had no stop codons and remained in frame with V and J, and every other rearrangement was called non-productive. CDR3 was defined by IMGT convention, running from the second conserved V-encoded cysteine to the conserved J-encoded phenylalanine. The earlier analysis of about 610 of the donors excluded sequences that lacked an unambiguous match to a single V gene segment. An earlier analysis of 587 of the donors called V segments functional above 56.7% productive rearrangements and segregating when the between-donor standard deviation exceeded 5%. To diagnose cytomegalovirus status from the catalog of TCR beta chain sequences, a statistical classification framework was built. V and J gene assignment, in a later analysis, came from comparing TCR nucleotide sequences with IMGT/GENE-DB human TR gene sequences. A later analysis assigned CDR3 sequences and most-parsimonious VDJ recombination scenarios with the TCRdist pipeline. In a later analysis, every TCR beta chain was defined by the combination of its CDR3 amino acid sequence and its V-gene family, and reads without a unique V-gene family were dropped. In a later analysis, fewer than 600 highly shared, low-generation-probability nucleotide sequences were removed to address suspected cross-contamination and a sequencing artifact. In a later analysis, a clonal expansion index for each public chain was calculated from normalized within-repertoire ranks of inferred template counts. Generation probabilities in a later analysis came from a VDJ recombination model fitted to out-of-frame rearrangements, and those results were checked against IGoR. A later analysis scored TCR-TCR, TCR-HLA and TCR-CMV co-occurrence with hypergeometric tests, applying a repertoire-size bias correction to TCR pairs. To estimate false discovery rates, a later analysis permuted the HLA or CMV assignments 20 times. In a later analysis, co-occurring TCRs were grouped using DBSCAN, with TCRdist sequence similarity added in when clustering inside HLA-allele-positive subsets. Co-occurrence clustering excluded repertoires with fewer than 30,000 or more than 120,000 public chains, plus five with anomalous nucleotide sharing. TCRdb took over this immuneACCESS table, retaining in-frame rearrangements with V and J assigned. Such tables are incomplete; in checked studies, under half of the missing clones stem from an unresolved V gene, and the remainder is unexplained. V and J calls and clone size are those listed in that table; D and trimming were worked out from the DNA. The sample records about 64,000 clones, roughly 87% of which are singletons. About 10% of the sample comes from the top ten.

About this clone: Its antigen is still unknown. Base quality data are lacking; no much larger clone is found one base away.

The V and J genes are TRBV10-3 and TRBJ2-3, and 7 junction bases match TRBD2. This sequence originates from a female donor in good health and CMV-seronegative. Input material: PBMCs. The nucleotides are TGTGCCATCAGTGAGTCGACCGGGGGGGATACGCAGTATTTT. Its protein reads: CAISESTGGDTQYF.